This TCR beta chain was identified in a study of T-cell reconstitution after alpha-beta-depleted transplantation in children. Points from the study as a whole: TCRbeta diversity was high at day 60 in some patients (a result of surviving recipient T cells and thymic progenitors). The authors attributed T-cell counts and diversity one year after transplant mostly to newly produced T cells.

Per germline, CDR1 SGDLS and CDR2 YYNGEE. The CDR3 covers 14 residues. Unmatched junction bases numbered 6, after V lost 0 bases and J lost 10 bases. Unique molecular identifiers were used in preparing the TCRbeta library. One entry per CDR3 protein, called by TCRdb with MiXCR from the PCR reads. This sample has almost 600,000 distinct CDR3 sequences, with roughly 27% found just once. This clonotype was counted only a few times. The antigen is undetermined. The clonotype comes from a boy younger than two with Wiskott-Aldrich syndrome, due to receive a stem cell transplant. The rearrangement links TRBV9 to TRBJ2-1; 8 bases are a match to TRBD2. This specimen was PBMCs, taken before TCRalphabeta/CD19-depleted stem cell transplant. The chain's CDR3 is CASSVVGASGEQFF. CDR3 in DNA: TGTGCCAGCAGCGTAGTGGGGGCTAGCGGGGAGCAGTTCTTC.